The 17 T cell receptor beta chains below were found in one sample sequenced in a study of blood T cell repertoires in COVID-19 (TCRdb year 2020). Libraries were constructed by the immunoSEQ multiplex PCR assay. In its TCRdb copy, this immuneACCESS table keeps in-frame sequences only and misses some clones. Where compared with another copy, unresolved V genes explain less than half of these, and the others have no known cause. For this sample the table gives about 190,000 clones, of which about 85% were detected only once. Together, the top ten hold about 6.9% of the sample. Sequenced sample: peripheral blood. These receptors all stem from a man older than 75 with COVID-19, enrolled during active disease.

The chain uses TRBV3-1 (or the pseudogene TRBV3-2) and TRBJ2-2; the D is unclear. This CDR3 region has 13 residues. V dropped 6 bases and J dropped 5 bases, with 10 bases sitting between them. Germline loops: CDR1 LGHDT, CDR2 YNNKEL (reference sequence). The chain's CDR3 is CASRPASTGELFF. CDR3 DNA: TGTGCCAGCAGACCCGCGAGTACCGGGGAGCTGTTTTTT.

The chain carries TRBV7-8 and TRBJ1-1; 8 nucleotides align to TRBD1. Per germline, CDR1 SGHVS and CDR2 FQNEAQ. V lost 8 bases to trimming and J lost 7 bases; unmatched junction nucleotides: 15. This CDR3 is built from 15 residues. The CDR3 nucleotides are TGTGCCAGCGGCCAGGGGGCCGGGAGTGGGATTGAAGCTTTCTTT. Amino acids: CASGQGAGSGIEAFF.

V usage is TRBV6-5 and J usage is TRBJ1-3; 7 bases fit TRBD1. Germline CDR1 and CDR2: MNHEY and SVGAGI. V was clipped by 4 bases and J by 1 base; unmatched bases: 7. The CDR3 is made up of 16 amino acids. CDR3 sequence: CASSSTGIPSGNTIYF. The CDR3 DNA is TGTGCCAGCAGTTCGACAGGGATTCCGTCTGGAAACACCATATATTTT.

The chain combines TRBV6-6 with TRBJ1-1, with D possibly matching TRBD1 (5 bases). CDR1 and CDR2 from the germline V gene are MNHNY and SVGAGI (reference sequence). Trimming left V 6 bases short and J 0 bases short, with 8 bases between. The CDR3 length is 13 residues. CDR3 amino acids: CASSDSMNTEAFF. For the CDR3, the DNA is TGTGCCAGCAGCGACAGTATGAACACTGAAGCTTTCTTT.

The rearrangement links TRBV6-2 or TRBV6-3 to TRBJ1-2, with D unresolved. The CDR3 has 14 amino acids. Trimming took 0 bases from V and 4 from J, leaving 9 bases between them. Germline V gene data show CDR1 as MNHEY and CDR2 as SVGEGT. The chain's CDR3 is CASSYSRYTYGYTF. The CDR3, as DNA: TGTGCCAGCAGTTACTCGAGGTACACCTATGGCTACACCTTC.

The CDR3 region is CASSQPTGAVSGANVLTF. DNA for the CDR3: TGTGCCAGCAGCCAACCGACAGGGGCCGTCTCTGGGGCCAACGTCCTGACTTTC. This chain links TRBV4-2 with TRBJ2-6, with TRBD1 identical over 8 bases. This CDR3 comprises 18 residues. Germline V gene sequence: CDR1 LGHNA, CDR2 YNFKEQ. V lost 2 bases to trimming and J lost 0 bases; unmatched junction nucleotides: 6.

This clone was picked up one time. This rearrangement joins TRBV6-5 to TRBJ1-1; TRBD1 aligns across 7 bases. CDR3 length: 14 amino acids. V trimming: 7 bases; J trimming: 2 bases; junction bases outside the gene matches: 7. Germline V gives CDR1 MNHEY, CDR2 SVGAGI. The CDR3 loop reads CASTFDRANTEAFF. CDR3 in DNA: TGTGCCAGCACTTTTGACAGGGCAAACACTGAAGCTTTCTTT.

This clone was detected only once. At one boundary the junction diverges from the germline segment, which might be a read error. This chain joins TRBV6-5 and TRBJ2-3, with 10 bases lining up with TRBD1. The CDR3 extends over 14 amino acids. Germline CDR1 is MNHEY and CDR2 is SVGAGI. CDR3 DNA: TGTGCCAGCAGTCTGGGACAGGGGAACCCCCCCCACAGTTTT. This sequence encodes CASSLGQGNPPHSF.

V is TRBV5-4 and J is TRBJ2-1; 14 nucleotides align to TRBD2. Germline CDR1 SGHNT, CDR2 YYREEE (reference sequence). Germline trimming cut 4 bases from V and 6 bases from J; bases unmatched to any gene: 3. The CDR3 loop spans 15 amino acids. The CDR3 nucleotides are TGTGCCAGCAGCCCGGGACTAGCGGGGGTCAATGAGCAGTTCTTC. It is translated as CASSPGLAGVNEQFF.

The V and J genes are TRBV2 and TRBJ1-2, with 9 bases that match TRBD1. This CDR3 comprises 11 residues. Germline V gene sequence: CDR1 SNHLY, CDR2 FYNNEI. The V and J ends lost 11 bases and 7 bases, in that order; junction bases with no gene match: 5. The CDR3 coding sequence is TGTGCCGGAGGACAGGGGTCTGGCTACACCTTC. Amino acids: CAGGQGSGYTF.

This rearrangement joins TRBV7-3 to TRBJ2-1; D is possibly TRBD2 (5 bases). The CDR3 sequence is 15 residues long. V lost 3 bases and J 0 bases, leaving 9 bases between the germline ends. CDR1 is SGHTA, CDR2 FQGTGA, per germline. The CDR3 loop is CASSFRGSSYNEQFF. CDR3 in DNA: TGTGCCAGCAGCTTTCGGGGAAGCTCCTACAATGAGCAGTTCTTC.

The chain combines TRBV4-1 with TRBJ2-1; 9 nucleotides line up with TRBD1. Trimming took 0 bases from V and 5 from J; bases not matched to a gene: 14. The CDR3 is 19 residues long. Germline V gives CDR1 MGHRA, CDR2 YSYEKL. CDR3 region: CASSQDKKLVGTGHNEQFF. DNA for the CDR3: TGCGCCAGCAGCCAAGATAAAAAACTAGTTGGGACAGGGCACAATGAGCAGTTCTTC.

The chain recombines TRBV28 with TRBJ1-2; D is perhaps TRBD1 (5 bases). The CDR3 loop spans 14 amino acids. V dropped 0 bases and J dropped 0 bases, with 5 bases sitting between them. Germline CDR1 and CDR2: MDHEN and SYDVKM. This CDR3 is CASSLWTANYGYTF. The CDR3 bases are TGTGCCAGCAGTTTATGGACAGCTAACTATGGCTACACCTTC.

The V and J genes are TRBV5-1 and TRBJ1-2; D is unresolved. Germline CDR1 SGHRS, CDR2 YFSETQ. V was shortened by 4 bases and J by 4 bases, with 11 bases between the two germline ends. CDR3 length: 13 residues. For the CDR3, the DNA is TGCGCCAGCAGCCCGGGATCCTCCTATGGCTACACCTTC. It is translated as CASSPGSSYGYTF.

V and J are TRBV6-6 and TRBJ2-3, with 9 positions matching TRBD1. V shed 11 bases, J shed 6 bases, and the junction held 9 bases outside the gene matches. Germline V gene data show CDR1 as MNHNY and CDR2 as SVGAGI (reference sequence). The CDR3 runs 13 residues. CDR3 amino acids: CAAGTGRVDTQYF. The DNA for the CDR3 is TGTGCCGCGGGGACAGGGAGGGTCGATACGCAGTATTTT.

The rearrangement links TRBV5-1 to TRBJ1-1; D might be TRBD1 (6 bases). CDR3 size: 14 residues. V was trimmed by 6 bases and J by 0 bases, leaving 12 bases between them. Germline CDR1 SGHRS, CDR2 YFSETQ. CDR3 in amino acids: CASTGQTMNTEAFF. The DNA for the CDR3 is TGCGCCAGCACTGGACAGACCATGAACACTGAAGCTTTCTTT.

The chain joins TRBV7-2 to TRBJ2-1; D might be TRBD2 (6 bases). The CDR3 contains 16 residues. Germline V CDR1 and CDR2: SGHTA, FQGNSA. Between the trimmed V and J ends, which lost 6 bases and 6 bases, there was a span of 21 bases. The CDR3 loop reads CASSGGRFAGSNEQFF. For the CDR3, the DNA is TGTGCCAGCAGTGGTGGTAGGTTCGCGGGGAGCAATGAGCAGTTCTTC.